The rows below give T cell receptor beta chains drawn from one sample of a study of cytomegalovirus exposure and HLA in healthy donors. Generated by immunoSEQ multiplex PCR, the TCRdb table keeps only in-frame clones and is missing some. The repertoire holds 150,000 to 200,000 clones, with approximately 78% as singletons. The sequencing input was PBMCs. The receptors here all came from a woman in her late teens or twenties in good health and CMV-seronegative. Both conserved end residues are part of each CDR3. Fields, in order: clone size, CDR3 length, V gene, J gene, D gene, CDR3 DNA, CDR3 protein. D genes are given only for firm matches. A row's size may be missing; if present it is once, few, many or a size class.

>.|12|TRBV25-1|TRBJ1-5|TRBD1
TGTGCCAGCAATCAGGGGGACCAGCCCCAGCATTTT
CASNQGDQPQHF
>once|15|TRBV9|TRBJ2-4|.
TGTGCCAGCAGCGTAGCTCCGGGGCCAGGGGACATTCAGTACTTC
CASSVAPGPGDIQYF
>.|11|TRBV28|TRBJ2-1|.
TGTGCCAGCAGTCCGTACAATGAGCAGTTCTTC
CASSPYNEQFF
>.|16|TRBV14|TRBJ2-7|.
TGTGCCAGCAGCCAAGAGGAGGGGTCAGAGTCGAACGAGCAGTACTTC
CASSQEEGSESNEQYF
>.|13|TRBV15|TRBJ1-5|TRBD1
TGTGCCACCTCGGGACAGGGTGATCAGCCCCAGCATTTT
CATSGQGDQPQHF
>.|14|TRBV6-1|TRBJ1-5|TRBD1
TGTGCCAGCAGTCCCGGACAGGGCATTCAGCCCCAGCATTTT
CASSPGQGIQPQHF
>few|15|TRBV2|TRBJ1-4|.
TGTGCCAGCAGTGATTTGGGGGCTAGAGGTGAAAAACTGTTTTTT
CASSDLGARGEKLFF
>.|12|TRBV19|TRBJ1-1|.
TGTGCCAGTAGTATAGGGAGCACTGAAGCTTTCTTT
CASSIGSTEAFF
>.|16|TRBV27|TRBJ2-5|TRBD2
TGTGCCAGCAGAACGCCCGGGACTAGCGGTGTAGAGACCCAGTACTTC
CASRTPGTSGVETQYF
>.|15|TRBV7-9|TRBJ2-7|.
TGTTCCAGCAGCCACAGGTCAGGGCCCTCCTACGAGCAGTACTTC
CSSSHRSGPSYEQYF
>few|16|TRBV2|TRBJ1-2|.
TGTGCCAGCAGCCGCCTAAGGGAGACAGCGGGCTATGGCTACACCTTC
CASSRLRETAGYGYTF
>.|18|TRBV10-3|TRBJ2-5|TRBD2
TGTGCCATCAGTGACCCAATCGACGGTAGGGGAGGGAAAGAGACCCAGTACTTC
CAISDPIDGRGGKETQYF
>.|14|TRBV6-5|TRBJ2-1|TRBD2
TGTGCCAGCAGTTCGGGACTAGTAGCCGATGAGCAGTTCTTC
CASSSGLVADEQFF
>.|16|TRBV7-8|TRBJ1-2|.
TGTGCCAGCAGCGGGCGGGAGGGGGGCGACGAATATGGCTACACCTTC
CASSGREGGDEYGYTF
>.|15|TRBV7-9|TRBJ2-7|TRBD2
TGTGCCAGCAGCCTAGTAGCGGGGGTCAACTACGAGCAGTACTTC
CASSLVAGVNYEQYF
>.|14|TRBV5-6|TRBJ2-4|.
TGTGCCAGCACCTACGGAGAGGCCGCCAACATTCAGTACTTC
CASTYGEAANIQYF
>.|19|TRBV19|TRBJ1-5|.
TGTGCCAGTAGTACTCCGGGATGGAGGGAGGGCACTCCCAATCAGCCCCAGCATTTT
CASSTPGWREGTPNQPQHF
>.|15|TRBV5-1|TRBJ2-3|TRBD2
TGCGCCAGCAGCTTGGGCGGGAGGGAGGCAGATACGCAGTATTTT
CASSLGGREADTQYF
>.|15|TRBV6-4|TRBJ2-1|TRBD1
TGTGCCAGCAGCAACGGGACAGGGGGCTCGCGGGAGCAGTTCTTC
CASSNGTGGSREQFF
>.|14|TRBV7-9|TRBJ2-2|TRBD2
TGTGCCAGCAGCACGGGACTAGTCACCGGGGAGCTGTTTTTT
CASSTGLVTGELFF
>once|15|TRBV2|TRBJ2-5|TRBD1
TGTGCCAGCAGTCAAGAACAGGGGGCTGGGGAGACCCAGTACTTC
CASSQEQGAGETQYF
>.|12|TRBV5-1|TRBJ2-7|.
TGCGCCAGCAGCTTGGGCGGTTACGAGCAGTACTTC
CASSLGGYEQYF
>.|16|TRBV18|TRBJ1-1|TRBD1
TGTGCCAGCTCTCCCGCACGGACAGGGGTGAACACTGAAGCTTTCTTT
CASSPARTGVNTEAFF
>.|15|TRBV18|TRBJ2-5|TRBD1
TGTGCCAGCTCACTACCGGGACAGGGAGAAGAGACCCAGTACTTC
CASSLPGQGEETQYF
>.|14|TRBV9|TRBJ2-7|TRBD2
TGTGCCACAACTCGGGGACTAGCGGACTACGAGCAGTACTTC
CATTRGLADYEQYF
>.|14|TRBV5-1|TRBJ2-7|.
TGCGCCAGCAGCTCCGGGGGTAATAATTACGAGCAGTACTTC
CASSSGGNNYEQYF
>.|15|TRBV2|TRBJ1-5|.
TGTGCCAGCAGTTCGCAGTCCGATAGCAATCAGCCCCAGCATTTT
CASSSQSDSNQPQHF
>once|15|TRBV5-5|TRBJ1-1|TRBD1
TGTGCCAGCAGCCCGAGACAGGGCACGAACACTGAAGCTTTCTTT
CASSPRQGTNTEAFF
>.|15|TRBV27|TRBJ2-7|TRBD2
TGTGCCAGCAGTCCCCATACTAGCGGAGCCTACGAGCAGTACTTC
CASSPHTSGAYEQYF
>few|15|TRBV21-1|TRBJ2-5|.
TGTGCCAGCAGCAAGAGACAGGGAGTCAAAGAGACCCAGTACTTC
CASSKRQGVKETQYF
>.|14|TRBV5-4|TRBJ2-7|TRBD1
TGTGCCAGCAACGGACAGGGAACTACCTACGAGCAGTACTTC
CASNGQGTTYEQYF
>.|14|TRBV13|TRBJ2-4|TRBD2
TGTGCCAGCAGGATAGCGGGGACCAAAAACATTCAGTACTTC
CASRIAGTKNIQYF
>.|18|TRBV7-9|TRBJ1-5|TRBD1
TGTGCCAGCAGCCGTGACCACCCGGACAGGGAGAGCAATCAGCCCCAGCATTTT
CASSRDHPDRESNQPQHF
>.|12|TRBV28|TRBJ1-6|.
TGTGCCAGCAGTTCAGGGGTTTCACCCCTCCACTTT
CASSSGVSPLHF
>.|15|TRBV11-2|TRBJ1-3|.
TGTGCCAGCAGCCACAGACCGGAACCTGGAAACACCATATATTTT
CASSHRPEPGNTIYF